These 8 T cell receptor beta chains originate from one sample sequenced in a study of cytomegalovirus exposure and HLA in healthy donors. Some clones are missing from TCRdb's copy, which holds only in-frame ones; the method was immunoSEQ multiplex PCR. The table includes some 68,000 clones, 96% detected once. Sequenced input: PBMCs. The receptors come from a man younger than 30 in good health and CMV-seronegative.

The chain carries TRBV18 and TRBJ1-1; possible D gene TRBD1, 6 bases. Trimming left V 5 bases short and J 3 bases short, with 10 bases between. The germline V gene encodes CDR1 KGHSH and CDR2 LQKENI. The CDR3 is 13 amino acids. CDR3 region: CASSAHRDTEAFF. CDR3 DNA sequence: TGTGCCAGCTCAGCCCACAGGGACACTGAAGCTTTCTTT.

The genes are TRBV11-2 and TRBJ2-7; TRBD1 matches at 9 bases. Germline CDR1 is SGHAT and CDR2 is FQNNGV. The J segment lost 3 bases and the V segment lost 4 bases, leaving 4 bases of the junction unmatched. CDR3 length: 14 residues. CDR3 sequence: CASSSTGGVYEQYF. CDR3 nucleotides: TGTGCCAGCAGCTCCACAGGGGGCGTCTACGAGCAGTACTTC.

The rearrangement joins TRBV7-2 to TRBJ2-1; 10 bases align to TRBD2. The CDR3 totals 17 residues. Germline V gives CDR1 SGHTA, CDR2 FQGNSA. Trimming removed 5 bases from V and 3 bases from J; junction bases left unmatched: 10. The CDR3 protein is CASSGGLAVYYYNEQFF. For the CDR3, the DNA is TGTGCCAGCAGCGGCGGACTAGCGGTATATTACTACAATGAGCAGTTCTTC.

The V gene is TRBV28, the J gene TRBJ1-5; D is uncertain. The CDR3 loop spans 16 amino acids. Trimming shortened V by 1 base and J by 2 bases, and 12 bases separated the two germline ends. Germline V gene data show CDR1 as MDHEN and CDR2 as SYDVKM. As DNA, the CDR3 is TGTGCCAGCAGTTTATTGGCGGCTATAGGCAATCAGCCCCAGCATTTT. Its translation: CASSLLAAIGNQPQHF.

Here the CDR3 reads CASSLGAGHGYTF. CDR3 nucleotide sequence: TGTGCCAGCAGCTTAGGGGCAGGGCATGGCTACACCTTC. This chain uses TRBV13 with TRBJ1-2; D possibly corresponds to TRBD1 (5 bases). CDR1 PRHDT and CDR2 FYEKMQ come from the germline V gene (reference sequence). V was shortened by 0 bases and J by 6 bases, with 8 bases between the two germline ends. CDR3 size: 13 residues.

The rearrangement joins TRBV11-3 to TRBJ2-7; 13 bases line up with TRBD2. CDR1 is SGHNT and CDR2 is YENEEA in the germline V gene. The CDR3 contains 15 residues. The V and J ends lost 5 bases and 4 bases, in that order; junction bases with no gene match: 5. The CDR3 here is CASSRLAGGWYEQYF. As DNA, the CDR3 is TGTGCCAGCAGCAGACTAGCGGGAGGTTGGTACGAGCAGTACTTC.

The chain carries TRBV6-1 and TRBJ2-1; possibly TRBD1 for D (6 bases). Germline V gene sequence: CDR1 MNHNS, CDR2 SASEGT. This CDR3 has 14 residues. Deletions cut 7 bases from V and 0 bases from J, with 10 bases between. The CDR3 here is CASTGHSSYNEQFF. The CDR3 coding sequence is TGTGCCAGCACGGGACATAGCTCCTACAATGAGCAGTTCTTC.

This chain links TRBV7-9 with TRBJ1-2; D not certain. Looked up from germline, CDR1 is SEHNR and CDR2 is FQNEAQ (reference sequence). The V end was cut by 4 bases, the J end by 3 bases, with 3 bases between. The CDR3 totals 11 residues. The CDR3 protein is CASSSYYGYTF. For the CDR3, the DNA is TGTGCCAGCAGCTCCTACTATGGCTACACCTTC.